The sample holds many counts of the clone carrying this T cell receptor (beta chain). Its antigen is unidentified. Generation of TCR beta libraries employed quantitative 5'-RACE incorporating molecular barcodes. TCRdb reprocessed the 5' RACE reads with MiXCR, giving one entry per CDR3 protein. Counted here are more than 250,000 distinct CDR3 sequences, 7.5% to 9% occurring once; the ten biggest clones make up more than 14%. The sample belongs to a study of CD8 T cells in ankylosing spondylitis. Points from the study as a whole: Fewer than ten highly homologous variants made up a TCR beta motif that seemed to typify ankylosing spondylitis blood. Clones linked to disease were reported to show significant enrichment in matched ankylosing spondylitis synovial fluid.

The germline V gene has CDR1 SGHTA and CDR2 FQGNSA. Trimming took off 5 bases at V and 2 bases at J, with 16 bases between the two ends. The CDR3 spans 15 residues. The J gene is TRBJ2-7, the V gene TRBV7-2; possibly TRBD1 for D (5 bases). The source material was blood, either unsorted or a sorted T cell fraction (not recorded which). This receptor was identified in a male donor with ankylosing spondylitis. The CDR3 nucleotides read TGTGCCAGCAGCCTCCAAGGACAACGACCCTACGAGCAGTACTTC. The encoded protein is CASSLQGQRPYEQYF.